These 26 T cell receptor beta chains came from one sample sequenced in a study of T cells in tumors after PD-1 blockade. TCRdb's copy holds only in-frame clones and misses some; the assay was immunoSEQ multiplex PCR. Found here are around 45,000 clones, approximately 80% of them singletons; the top ten hold 8% to 10%. The input for sequencing was PBMCs, taken before anti-PD-1 therapy. The receptors were sampled from a human donor with advanced basal cell or squamous cell carcinoma (not recorded which).

This clone was seen a few times. The CDR3 loop reads CASNGPGLSYGYTF. CDR3 DNA sequence: TGTGCCAGCAATGGGCCAGGGCTATCCTATGGCTACACCTTC. V gene TRBV2 combines with J gene TRBJ1-2, with D maybe TRBD1 (5 bases). The ends were cut back, 7 bases at V and 4 bases at J, with 16 bases in the middle. Germline loops: CDR1 SNHLY, CDR2 FYNNEI. The CDR3 loop spans 14 amino acids.

The CDR3 loop is CASSPGASGNTGELFF. As DNA, the CDR3 is TGCGCCAGCAGTCCAGGTGCTAGCGGAAACACCGGGGAGCTGTTTTTT. The chain recombines TRBV5-1 with TRBJ2-2, with TRBD2 identical over 7 bases. CDR3 length: 16 residues. Germline CDR1 is SGHRS and CDR2 is YFSETQ. J was trimmed by 2 bases and V by 5 bases; bases with no gene match: 9.

The CDR3 loop is CSATQLFSGVSYEQYF. The CDR3 bases are TGCAGCGCTACCCAGTTGTTCAGCGGGGTATCCTACGAGCAGTACTTC. This sequence joins TRBV29-1 and TRBJ2-7; TRBD2 matches at 7 bases. The CDR3 has 16 amino acids. With V trimmed by 7 bases and J by 1 base, 16 bases remained unmatched. The V gene's germline CDR1 is SQVTM and CDR2 ANQGSEA.

This clone occurred once. The rearrangement joins TRBV6-5 to TRBJ2-7, with D possibly TRBD1 on 6 matching bases. Germline loops: CDR1 MNHEY, CDR2 SVGAGI. The CDR3 is 14 amino acids. V was trimmed by 8 bases and J by 1 base, leaving 15 bases between them. CDR3 DNA sequence: TGTGCCAGCCGTCCCGGGACACGATCCTACGAGCAGTACTTC. Protein sequence: CASRPGTRSYEQYF.

The chain has TRBV20-1 and TRBJ2-5; perhaps TRBD2 as D (5 bases). The length of the CDR3 is 14 residues. V was trimmed by 3 bases and J by 5 bases, leaving 16 bases between them. Germline loops: CDR1 DFQATT, CDR2 SNEGSKA (reference sequence). The CDR3 loop reads CSASLRGPVETQYF. The CDR3 DNA is TGCAGTGCTAGTCTTCGAGGGCCGGTCGAGACCCAGTACTTC.

About this clone itself: Other DNA sequences in this sample translate to the same CDR3. This chain joins TRBV5-5 and TRBJ1-5; D uncertain. Trimming took 4 bases from V and 4 from J, leaving 12 bases between them. The CDR3 covers 14 residues. From germline, CDR1 is SGHKS and CDR2 YYEKEE (reference sequence). The chain's CDR3 is CASSPSAVNQPQHF. DNA of the CDR3: TGTGCCAGCAGCCCCTCGGCCGTTAATCAGCCCCAGCATTTT.

This rearrangement joins TRBV27 to TRBJ1-2, with 10 bases lining up with TRBD1. CDR3 length: 14 amino acids. J lost 6 bases, V lost 7 bases, and 8 bases had no gene match. Germline-derived CDR1 and CDR2 are MNHEY and SMNVEV (reference sequence). In DNA form, the CDR3 reads TGTGCCAGCAAAATCCGGGACAGGGGTGATGGCTACACCTTC. It codes for CASKIRDRGDGYTF.

The chain has TRBV7-2 and TRBJ1-2; 7 bases fit TRBD1. Looked up from germline, CDR1 is SGHTA and CDR2 is FQGNSA. V shed 5 bases, J shed 5 bases, and the junction held 11 bases outside the gene matches. This CDR3 is built from 15 residues. The DNA of the CDR3 is TGTGCCAGCAGCCCTCTGACAGGGCTGTGGTATGGCTACACCTTC. It encodes CASSPLTGLWYGYTF. The variable domain in full, completed from reference TRBV7-2 and TRBJ1-2, reads GAGVSQSPSNKVTEKGKDVELRCDPISGHTALYWYRQSLGQGLEFLIYFQGNSAPDKSGLPSDRFSAERTGGSVSTLTIQRTQQEDSAVYLCASSPLTGLWYGYTFGSGTRLTVV.

The CDR3 sequence is CASRLGPGLSYEQYF. The CDR3 DNA follows: TGTGCCAGTCGACTTGGGCCGGGTCTGTCCTACGAGCAGTACTTC. The chain couples TRBV5-4 to TRBJ2-7; no firm D call. The CDR3 runs to 15 residues. Trimming left V 8 bases short and J 1 base short, with 19 bases between. The V gene's germline CDR1 is SGHNT and CDR2 YYREEE (reference sequence).

This clone came up a few times. The gene calls are TRBV11-3 and TRBJ1-1, with a possible D match to TRBD1 (5 bases). V lost 3 bases and J 4 bases, leaving 12 bases between the germline ends. CDR1 is SGHNT, CDR2 YENEEA, per germline. CDR3 length equals 14 residues. This CDR3 is CASSLPGLGTEAFF. CDR3 coding DNA: TGTGCCAGCAGCTTGCCAGGGTTGGGCACTGAAGCTTTCTTT.

This clone came up a few times. J is TRBJ1-3 and V is TRBV7-2, with a weak D call TRBD1 (5 bases). The CDR3 contains 14 residues. Trimming left V 6 bases short and J 6 bases short, with 15 bases between. The V gene's germline CDR1 is SGHTA and CDR2 FQGNSA. In nucleotides, the CDR3 is TGTGCCAGCAGTCCCTCCTATGGGGCAAACACCATATATTTT. It specifies CASSPSYGANTIYF. The variable domain in full, completed from reference TRBV7-2 and TRBJ1-3, reads GAGVSQSPSNKVTEKGKDVELRCDPISGHTALYWYRQSLGQGLEFLIYFQGNSAPDKSGLPSDRFSAERTGGSVSTLTIQRTQQEDSAVYLCASSPSYGANTIYFGEGSWLTVV.

The chain couples TRBV6-5 to TRBJ1-1; unclear D gene. Per the germline V gene, CDR1 is MNHEY and CDR2 is SVGAGI. V lost 2 bases, J lost 7 bases, and 20 bases lay in between. The CDR3 totals 16 residues. The CDR3 DNA is TGTGCCAGCAGTTACATAGGCAAGCCCGTTAAGATTGAAGCTTTCTTT. Translating gives CASSYIGKPVKIEAFF.

J is TRBJ2-2 and V is TRBV7-2; 9 nucleotides agree with TRBD2. The CDR3 loop spans 16 amino acids. In germline, CDR1 is SGHTA, CDR2 FQGNSA. Germline trimming cut 0 bases from V and 4 bases from J; bases unmatched to any gene: 3. The CDR3 DNA reads as TGTGCCAGCAGCTTAGCGAGACTAGCGGCCACCGGGGAGCTGTTTTTT. This sequence encodes CASSLARLAATGELFF.

The V call is TRBV19, the J call TRBJ2-1; D gene uncertain. Trimming shortened V by 4 bases and J by 7 bases, and 8 bases separated the two germline ends. The CDR3 runs 12 residues. Germline loops: CDR1 LNHDA, CDR2 SQIVND (reference sequence). The CDR3 sequence: CASSTRLNEQFF. CDR3 DNA: TGTGCCAGTAGTACCAGACTGAATGAGCAGTTCTTC.

This sequence joins TRBV7-2 and TRBJ2-1; tentatively, D is TRBD1 or TRBD2 (5 bases each). Per germline, CDR1 SGHTA and CDR2 FQGNSA. V was shortened by 4 bases and J by 5 bases, with 21 bases between the two germline ends. The CDR3 totals 17 residues. The chain's CDR3 is CASSSTGTSWGDNEQFF. The CDR3 DNA reads as TGTGCCAGCAGCTCGACCGGGACCTCCTGGGGAGACAATGAGCAGTTCTTC.

The V and J genes are TRBV25-1 and TRBJ1-3; TRBD1 is a possible D gene (5 bases). Germline V lookup: CDR1 MGHDK, CDR2 SYGVNS. This CDR3 contains 16 residues. V dropped 10 bases and J dropped 0 bases, with 19 bases sitting between them. CDR3 sequence: CATSLTGGGSGNTIYF. CDR3 DNA: TGTGCCACCTCCCTGACGGGGGGGGGCTCTGGAAACACCATATATTTT.

The chain has TRBV3-1 (or the pseudogene TRBV3-2) and TRBJ1-2; D call uncertain. There are 13 residues in the CDR3. V lost 0 bases and J 5 bases, leaving 7 bases between the germline ends. Germline V gene lookup returns CDR1 LGHDT and CDR2 YNNKEL (reference sequence). The CDR3 nucleotides are TGTGCCAGCAGCCAAGAGGTTGGGTATGGCTACACCTTC. It encodes CASSQEVGYGYTF.

The rearrangement joins TRBV4-1 to TRBJ2-7; 10 bases map to TRBD2. This CDR3 region has 16 residues. J gave up 0 bases and V 3 bases, and 5 bases lay outside the gene matches. Germline V CDR1 and CDR2: MGHRA, YSYEKL. The CDR3, as DNA: TGCGCCAGCAGCCAGGGACTAGCGAGAAACTCCTACGAGCAGTACTTC. This codes for CASSQGLARNSYEQYF.

The rearrangement uses TRBV6-5 and TRBJ1-2, with 7 nucleotides matching TRBD1. The J segment lost 5 bases and the V segment lost 0 bases, leaving 9 bases of the junction unmatched. The CDR3 consists of 16 residues. Germline loops: CDR1 MNHEY, CDR2 SVGAGI. Here the CDR3 reads CASSYSLLTGSYGYTF. CDR3 sequence (DNA): TGTGCCAGCAGTTACTCTCTTCTGACAGGGAGTTATGGCTACACCTTC.

The CDR3 sequence: CASSSRQGAYNSPLHF. DNA of the CDR3: TGTGCCAGCAGCTCCCGACAGGGGGCCTATAATTCACCCCTCCACTTT. V is TRBV5-4 and J is TRBJ1-6; 9 positions match TRBD1. The CDR3 totals 16 residues. The trim removed 3 bases at V and 2 bases at J, leaving 3 bases unmatched. Germline V gene data show CDR1 as SGHNT and CDR2 as YYREEE (reference sequence).

This clone was found once. The rearrangement joins TRBV15 to TRBJ2-1; 9 bases map to TRBD1. The CDR3 spans 14 residues. CDR1 is LNHNV, CDR2 YYDKDF, per germline (reference sequence). J lost 6 bases, V lost 5 bases, and 5 bases had no gene match. The CDR3 nucleotides read TGTGCCACCAGCCGGGACAGGGCCCTCAATGAGCAGTTCTTC. Translation: CATSRDRALNEQFF.

The chain combines TRBV4-2 with TRBJ2-1, with 7 positions matching TRBD1. This CDR3 is 15 amino acids long. Unmatched junction bases numbered 7, after V lost 1 base and J lost 7 bases. Germline CDR1 LGHNA, CDR2 YNFKEQ. DNA of the CDR3: TGTGCCAGCAGCCAAGCGGCAGGGGGTGGGAATGAGCAGTTCTTC. It yields the protein CASSQAAGGGNEQFF.

This chain uses TRBV18 with TRBJ1-3; TRBD1 matches at 9 bases. With 0 bases clipped from V and 9 bases from J, the junction kept 12 bases outside the gene matches. This CDR3 contains 17 residues. Germline V lookup: CDR1 KGHSH, CDR2 LQKENI. The CDR3 reads CASSPPLRTGGRTTIYF. CDR3 bases: TGTGCCAGCTCACCACCGCTAAGAACAGGGGGCCGAACCACCATATATTTT.

The V gene is TRBV19, the J gene TRBJ2-3, with 10 bases fitting TRBD2. This CDR3 region has 15 residues. Germline CDR1 reads LNHDA; CDR2 reads SQIVND (reference sequence). V lost 7 bases to trimming and J lost 7 bases; unmatched junction nucleotides: 11. CDR3 nucleotide sequence: TGTGCCAGTACCTCCGGGACTAGCGTTACGAATACGCAGTATTTT. Protein sequence: CASTSGTSVTNTQYF.

The chain carries TRBV7-8 and TRBJ2-1; 8 nucleotides match TRBD2. Per germline, CDR1 SGHVS and CDR2 FQNEAQ. V shed 3 bases and J 3 bases; nucleotides not matched to a gene: 13. The CDR3 is 18 residues long. The chain's CDR3 is CASSFAAQREIVYNEQFF. For the CDR3, the DNA is TGTGCCAGCAGCTTCGCCGCCCAGCGGGAGATAGTCTACAATGAGCAGTTCTTC. The full variable domain, rest sourced from reference TRBV7-8 and TRBJ2-1, is GAGVSQSPRYKVAKRGQDVALRCDPISGHVSLFWYQQALGQGPEFLTYFQNEAQLDKSGLPSDRFFAERPEGSVSTLKIQRTQQEDSAVYLCASSFAAQREIVYNEQFFGPGTRLTVL.

The chain recombines TRBV11-3 with TRBJ2-5, with D unclear. CDR3 length: 14 amino acids. V lost 1 base to trimming and J lost 5 bases, with 11 bases between them. Germline loops: CDR1 SGHNT, CDR2 YENEEA. CDR3 region: CASSLGVGRETQYF. CDR3 nucleotide sequence: TGTGCCAGCAGCTTAGGTGTGGGTCGCGAGACCCAGTACTTC. The variable domain in full, completed from reference TRBV11-3 and TRBJ2-5, reads EAGVVQSPRYKIIEKKQPVAFWCNPISGHNTLYWYLQNLGQGPELLIRYENEEAVDDSQLPKDRFSAERLKGVDSTLKIQPAELGDSAVYLCASSLGVGRETQYFGPGTRLLVL.